The 23 T cell receptor beta chains given below trace back to one sample, sequenced in a study of human T cells and chemical hapten exposure. The time point: healthy volunteer bleed at 6 weeks. Total RNA was isolated from unfractionated whole blood. From the RACE reads, TCRdb called clonotypes with MiXCR, one entry per CDR3 protein. This repertoire shows about 80,000 distinct CDR3 sequences, around 9.4% found once; its top ten account for about 1.5%. The source material was whole blood. Receptors were obtained from a female donor in good health. Some clones in this sample may be carry-over from other donors' samples.

As concerns this clonotype: A read error may be the cause here, since a much bigger clone is one base away. It is unclear where the CDR3 begins or ends on the DNA, so no DNA is shown, and the CDR3 is as TCRdb lists it. This rearrangement joins TRBV7-2 to TRBJ2-3; the D call TRBD2 from the table was never checked on the DNA. Both ends counted, the CDR3 spans 19 residues. CDR1 is SGHTA and CDR2 is FQGNSA in the germline V gene. CDR3 protein: CASSLAFGGGAVFTDTKYF.

This clonotype turned up a few times. This chain uses TRBV27 with TRBJ1-6; 9 nucleotides match TRBD1. Trimming removed 5 bases from V and 7 bases from J; junction bases left unmatched: 9. CDR1 and CDR2 (germline): MNHEY, SMNVEV (reference sequence). This CDR3 contains 16 residues. The CDR3 here is CASSAQRQGGNSPLHF. CDR3 bases: TGTGCCAGCAGTGCTCAACGACAGGGGGGCAATTCACCCCTCCACTTT.

This clonotype was detected ten times or more. V gene TRBV28 combines with J gene TRBJ2-6; 7 bases are shared with TRBD1. This CDR3 has 17 residues. Germline CDR1 is MDHEN and CDR2 is SYDVKM. With V trimmed by 7 bases and J by 0 bases, 9 bases remained unmatched. The CDR3 here is CASTLDRARSGANVLTF. DNA for the CDR3: TGTGCCAGCACCCTAGACAGGGCGCGCTCTGGGGCCAACGTCCTGACTTTC.

Many counts were recorded for this clonotype. This rearrangement joins TRBV15 to TRBJ1-3; tentative D call: TRBD1 (6 bases). Germline loops: CDR1 LNHNV, CDR2 YYDKDF (reference sequence). CDR3 length equals 18 residues. Trimming removed 0 bases from V and 0 bases from J, with 15 bases in between. CDR3 sequence (DNA): TGTGCCACCAGCAGAGATCGTACAGGGTGGGGCTCTGGAAACACCATATATTTT. Encoded protein: CATSRDRTGWGSGNTIYF.

This clonotype was observed a few times. This rearrangement joins TRBV12-3 or TRBV12-4 to TRBJ1-1; perhaps TRBD1 as D (5 bases). The CDR3 has 11 amino acids. Trimming removed 7 bases from V and 7 bases from J, with 10 bases in between. The CDR3 DNA follows: TGTGCCAGCACCTTGGGGCGTGAAGCTTTCTTT. It specifies CASTLGREAFF.

The V and J genes are TRBV29-1 and TRBJ2-1; 9 bases match TRBD1. The junction had 7 bases not matched to a gene; V was cut back by 4 bases and J by 6 bases. The germline V gene encodes CDR1 SQVTM and CDR2 ANQGSEA. The CDR3 length is 14 residues. CDR3 DNA: TGCAGCGTTGCAGGGGGACAGGGTCTCAATGAGCAGTTCTTC. It codes for CSVAGGQGLNEQFF.

The J gene is TRBJ2-2, the V gene TRBV27; a possible D gene is TRBD1 (5 bases). Germline values: CDR1 MNHEY, CDR2 SMNVEV (reference sequence). There are 14 residues in the CDR3. The V and J ends lost 5 bases and 0 bases respectively, with 7 bases between them. CDR3: CASSAQANTGELFF. The CDR3 bases are TGTGCCAGCAGTGCACAGGCGAACACCGGGGAGCTGTTTTTT.

This clonotype has ten or more counts. The chain couples TRBV12-3 or TRBV12-4 to TRBJ2-3; 9 bases fit TRBD2. The CDR3 runs to 15 residues. J gave up 1 base and V 7 bases, and 6 bases lay outside the gene matches. The CDR3 sequence: CASTVAGVRTDTQYF. In DNA form, the CDR3 reads TGTGCCAGCACGGTAGCGGGGGTCCGCACAGATACGCAGTATTTT.

This clonotype was recorded a few times. V usage is TRBV5-6 and J usage is TRBJ1-1; TRBD1 matches 9 bases. The CDR3 covers 15 residues. Germline loops: CDR1 SGHDT, CDR2 YYEEEE. V shed 2 bases, J shed 3 bases, and the junction held 5 bases outside the gene matches. The CDR3, as DNA: TGTGCCAGCAGCTTCGGGACAGGGAGTTACACTGAAGCTTTCTTT. It yields the protein CASSFGTGSYTEAFF.

The chain couples TRBV6-6 to TRBJ1-6; maybe TRBD1 (5 bases). The V end was cut by 6 bases, the J end by 7 bases, with 10 bases between. CDR1 and CDR2 (germline): MNHNY, SVGAGI (reference sequence). This CDR3 comprises 13 residues. DNA for the CDR3: TGTGCCAGCAGAGGACAAGGAAATTCACCCCTCCACTTT. Its translation is CASRGQGNSPLHF.

The rearrangement links TRBV6-1 to TRBJ1-5; 7 bases are shared with TRBD1. The CDR3 length is 15 residues. Germline values: CDR1 MNHNS, CDR2 SASEGT. V shed 7 bases, J shed 3 bases, and the junction held 9 bases outside the gene matches. CDR3 region: CASNEIRGANQPQHF. CDR3 nucleotide sequence: TGTGCCAGCAACGAAATCAGGGGGGCCAATCAGCCCCAGCATTTT.

This clonotype was counted at least ten times. The rearrangement links TRBV29-1 to TRBJ2-6; D gene uncertain. V was cut by 3 bases and J by 1 base, with 7 bases left in between. The CDR3 consists of 14 residues. The germline V gene has CDR1 SQVTM and CDR2 ANQGSEA. The CDR3 sequence: CSVDMGSGANVLTF. CDR3 DNA: TGCAGCGTTGATATGGGGTCTGGGGCCAACGTCCTGACTTTC.

The chain joins TRBV3-1 to TRBJ2-1; 11 positions agree with TRBD2. The germline V gene encodes CDR1 LGHDT and CDR2 YNNKEL (reference sequence). The V gene end was trimmed by 8 bases and the J gene end by 10 bases; junction bases not matched to a gene: 7. The CDR3 totals 13 residues. The CDR3 DNA follows: TGTGCCAGCTCCCGGGCTAGCGGGGGGGAGCAGTTCTTC. Protein product: CASSRASGGEQFF.

This clonotype was seen a few times. The gene calls are TRBV9 and TRBJ2-5, with D tentatively TRBD2 (6 bases). The CDR3 has 16 residues. V lost 3 bases and J 1 base, leaving 16 bases between the germline ends. The germline V gene encodes CDR1 SGDLS and CDR2 YYNGEE. The CDR3 reads CASSALSAGSQETQYF. In DNA, the CDR3 is TGTGCCAGCAGCGCCCTCTCAGCGGGTAGCCAAGAGACCCAGTACTTC.

This clonotype was picked up many times. The chain employs TRBV12-5 and TRBJ2-7; a weak D match, TRBD1 (5 bases). This CDR3 contains 13 residues. V was cut by 6 bases and J by 3 bases, with 12 bases left in between. The germline CDR1 and CDR2 sequences are LGHNT and FRNRAP. The CDR3 DNA reads TGTGCTAGTGGCCCATCGCAGGGCTACGAGCAGTACTTC. Its protein product is CASGPSQGYEQYF.

V usage is TRBV7-2 and J usage is TRBJ2-7; D is unclear. Looked up from germline, CDR1 is SGHTA and CDR2 is FQGNSA. The CDR3 contains 13 residues. V shed 4 bases and J shed 0 bases, with 7 bases lying between them. CDR3 protein: CASSSDISYEQYF. CDR3 DNA sequence: TGTGCCAGCAGCTCCGACATCTCCTACGAGCAGTACTTC.

This clonotype was seen only a few times. V usage is TRBV30 and J usage is TRBJ1-1; tentative D call: TRBD1 (5 bases). The CDR3 covers 14 residues. Between the trimmed V and J ends, which lost 3 bases and 1 base, there was a span of 12 bases. In germline, CDR1 is GTSNPN, CDR2 SVGIG (reference sequence). CDR3 sequence reads: CAWRSSGTNTEAFF. For the CDR3, the DNA is TGTGCCTGGAGGAGTTCAGGGACGAACACTGAAGCTTTCTTT.

This clonotype was observed many times. The chain links TRBV7-9 to TRBJ2-3; D remains unclear. CDR3 length: 12 amino acids. The ends were cut back, 2 bases at V and 4 bases at J, with 4 bases in the middle. The germline V gene encodes CDR1 SEHNR and CDR2 FQNEAQ (reference sequence). The CDR3, as DNA: TGTGCCAGCAGCTTACGGTCAGATACGCAGTATTTT. Translating gives CASSLRSDTQYF.

This clonotype came up a few times. This rearrangement joins TRBV4-3 to TRBJ1-3, with D hard to call. Germline values: CDR1 LGHNA, CDR2 YSLEER. This CDR3 contains 17 residues. The ends were cut back, 0 bases at V and 0 bases at J, with 12 bases in the middle. The CDR3 loop is CASSQDGKEYSGNTIYF. CDR3 bases: TGCGCCAGCAGCCAAGATGGCAAGGAGTACTCTGGAAACACCATATATTTT.

Details on this clonotype: This could be a read error, since a much larger clone is one nucleotide away. The rearrangement links TRBV12-3 or TRBV12-4 to TRBJ1-2; D is unclear. The CDR3 is 15 residues long. V lost 2 bases, J lost 5 bases, and 15 bases lay in between. CDR3 DNA: TGTGCCAGCAGTTTAATGTGCGGCAGCTTATATGGCTACACCTTC. This codes for CASSLMCGSLYGYTF.

V and J are TRBV6-5 and TRBJ1-6, with D hard to call. The length of the CDR3 is 15 residues. Trimming took 0 bases from V and 9 from J, leaving 12 bases between them. In germline, CDR1 is MNHEY, CDR2 SVGAGI. The CDR3 DNA reads TGTGCCAGCAGTTACTCGAGGGTGTTGGGTTCACCCCTCCACTTT. It yields the protein CASSYSRVLGSPLHF.

V and J are TRBV2 and TRBJ1-4, with D unclear. The CDR3 has 14 amino acids. Trimming cost V 4 bases and J 4 bases, with 10 bases left between them. The germline gives CDR1 SNHLY, CDR2 FYNNEI. CDR3 amino acids: CASSVRGRNEKLFF. The CDR3 DNA is TGTGCCAGCAGTGTTCGTGGCCGTAATGAAAAACTGTTTTTT.

The V and J genes are TRBV28 and TRBJ2-7; TRBD2 is a possible D gene (7 bases). CDR1 is MDHEN, CDR2 SYDVKM, per germline. The CDR3 is 15 residues long. Deletions cut 6 bases from V and 4 bases from J, with 19 bases between. The CDR3 loop is CASRLQGGRIYEQYF. The CDR3 region has the DNA TGTGCCAGCAGATTACAGGGAGGGAGGATTTACGAGCAGTACTTC.